One and the same sample provided the 16 T cell receptor beta chains below, sequenced in a study of CD8+CD57+ T cells in acquired aplastic anemia. The study profiled TCR beta VDJ and CDR3 using genomic DNA as template. TCRdb fed the reads into MiXCR, producing one record per CDR3 protein. The table lists under 200,000 distinct CDR3 sequences, around 45% of them singletons. Sequencing was carried out using sorted CD4+, CD8+, or CD8+CD57+ T cells (not recorded which) from PBMCs. These receptors came from a human donor in good health.

The chain uses TRBV20-1 and TRBJ2-5, with D perhaps given as TRBD1 or TRBD2 (5 bases each). V lost 1 base to trimming and J lost 8 bases, with 14 bases between them. There are 13 residues in the CDR3. Germline lookup yields CDR1 DFQATT and CDR2 SNEGSKA (reference sequence). CDR3 bases: TGCAGTGCTAGAGGTGTTAGGGACGACACCCAGTACTTC. Residues: CSARGVRDDTQYF.

For this clonotype: This could be a read error, since a much larger clone is one nucleotide away. The genes are TRBV12-3 or TRBV12-4 and TRBJ1-2; D gene unclear. This CDR3 spans 11 amino acids. V was trimmed by 6 bases and J by 8 bases, leaving 10 bases between them. This chain's CDR3 is CASRKSGGYTF. The CDR3 bases are TGTGCCAGCAGGAAAAGTGGGGGCTACACCTTC.

Ten or more counts support this clonotype. The J gene is TRBJ2-1, the V gene TRBV6-1, with 8 bases lining up with TRBD2. CDR3 length equals 15 residues. V lost 6 bases and J lost 6; bases outside the gene matches: 10. From germline, CDR1 is MNHNS and CDR2 SASEGT. CDR3: CASSPAYGGGNEQFF. The CDR3 region has the DNA TGTGCCAGCAGCCCTGCATACGGGGGGGGCAATGAGCAGTTCTTC.

Concerning this clonotype: This may be a read error, as it is one base from a much larger clone. The chain carries TRBV9 and TRBJ2-2, with D hard to call. The V end lost 1 base, the J end lost 5 bases, and 9 bases lay between the germline ends. This CDR3 has 14 amino acids. Germline V gives CDR1 SGDLS, CDR2 YYNGEE. The CDR3 here is CASSVLMVTGELFF. The DNA for the CDR3 is TGTGCCAGCAGCGTACTGATGGTAACCGGGGAGCTGTTTTTT.

This clonotype was counted at least ten times. The gene calls are TRBV11-2 and TRBJ1-6, with 8 bases identical to TRBD1. Germline CDR1 and CDR2: SGHAT and FQNNGV. The V segment lost 0 bases and the J segment 6 bases; nucleotides outside the gene matches: 16. This CDR3 spans 20 amino acids. CDR3 protein: CASSLDILSRGRRGNSPLHF. CDR3 sequence (DNA): TGTGCCAGCAGCTTAGACATTCTCTCCAGGGGGCGCAGAGGTAATTCACCCCTCCACTTT.

The chain employs TRBV10-3 and TRBJ1-5; D gene uncertain. From germline, CDR1 is ENHRY and CDR2 SYGVKD. CDR3 length: 14 amino acids. Trimming removed 10 bases from V and 5 bases from J, with 18 bases in between. CDR3 in DNA: TGTGCCACCAAGGACGGAGTGCTAGATCAGCCCCAGCATTTT. Translating it yields CATKDGVLDQPQHF.

As concerns this clonotype: Compared with germline, one end of the junction differs, possibly owing to a read error. J is TRBJ2-7 and V is TRBV10-3; D is ambiguous. Germline V gene sequence: CDR1 ENHRY, CDR2 SYGVKD. The CDR3 length is 11 residues. CDR3 loop: CAISGYYEQYF. As DNA, the CDR3 is TGTGCAATCAGTGGTTACTACGAGCAGTACTTC.

The rearrangement links TRBV24-1 to TRBJ2-7; D call uncertain. Trimming took 4 bases from V and 6 from J, leaving 15 bases between them. In germline, CDR1 is KGHDR, CDR2 SFDVKD. The CDR3 is made up of 14 amino acids. DNA of the CDR3: TGTGCCACCAGTGACGCGAGTTCCCGCGGCGAGCAGTACTTC. Translated, it gives CATSDASSRGEQYF.

This clonotype was seen only a few times. The chain uses TRBV10-1 and TRBJ2-1, with 10 bases fitting TRBD1. From germline, CDR1 is WNHNN and CDR2 SYGVQD (reference sequence). The CDR3 has 16 amino acids. V gave up 3 bases and J gave up 1 base; unmatched junction bases: 3. The CDR3, as DNA: TGCGCCAGCAGTGAAGGACAGGGGGAATCCTACAATGAGCAGTTCTTC. Its protein product is CASSEGQGESYNEQFF.

As for this clonotype: This sequence may be a read error, since a much larger clone differs from it by one base. The genes are TRBV7-3 and TRBJ2-3; no definite D call. The CDR3 loop spans 14 amino acids. CDR1 is SGHTA and CDR2 is FQGTGA in the germline V gene. The CDR3 region has the DNA TGTGCCAGCAGCTTGGGCACCGGCACCGATACGCAGTATTTT. This gives the protein CASSLGTGTDTQYF.

This clonotype was seen at least ten times. The J gene is TRBJ2-7, the V gene TRBV9, with D possibly being TRBD1 or TRBD2 (5 bases each). From germline, CDR1 is SGDLS and CDR2 YYNGEE. CDR3 size: 16 residues. Deletions cut 0 bases from V and 2 bases from J, with 15 bases between. DNA of the CDR3: TGTGCCAGCAGCGTAGGGGGGATTAGGGATCCCTACGAGCAGTACTTC. Translating it yields CASSVGGIRDPYEQYF.

The chain couples TRBV24-1 to TRBJ1-2; D is unresolved. Germline V gene lookup returns CDR1 KGHDR and CDR2 SFDVKD. This CDR3 contains 12 residues. V dropped 4 bases and J dropped 8 bases, with 10 bases sitting between them. CDR3 protein: CATSDQGRGYTF. In nucleotides, the CDR3 is TGTGCCACCAGTGACCAAGGGAGGGGCTACACCTTC.

This clonotype was seen repeatedly, ten times or more. The gene calls are TRBV7-9 and TRBJ2-3, with a weak D call TRBD1 (5 bases). From germline, CDR1 is SEHNR and CDR2 FQNEAQ (reference sequence). Trimming removed 7 bases from V and 0 bases from J, with 17 bases in between. The CDR3 contains 16 residues. The CDR3 protein is CASIWGSFYSTDTQYF. The CDR3 DNA follows: TGTGCCAGCATCTGGGGCAGCTTCTATAGCACAGATACGCAGTATTTT.

This chain connects TRBV10-3 to TRBJ1-6; TRBD1 is a possible D gene (5 bases). The V end lost 8 bases, the J end lost 5 bases, and 16 bases lay between the germline ends. From germline, CDR1 is ENHRY and CDR2 SYGVKD. This CDR3 contains 15 residues. CDR3 DNA sequence: TGTGCCATCTGGGAGGGCGGGGCGAATAATTCACCCCTCCACTTT. Translating it yields CAIWEGGANNSPLHF.

This clonotype was recorded many times. V gene TRBV12-3 or TRBV12-4 combines with J gene TRBJ1-1; no firm D call. V was clipped by 8 bases and J by 0 bases, with 7 bases between them. The CDR3 has 12 amino acids. The CDR3 nucleotides read TGTGCCAGCGCAAGGGTGAACACTGAAGCTTTCTTT. Its protein product is CASARVNTEAFF.

This clonotype has a count of ten or more. The rearrangement links TRBV19 to TRBJ2-1; 8 nucleotides line up with TRBD2. V lost 7 bases to trimming and J lost 9 bases; unmatched junction nucleotides: 11. The CDR3 is made up of 14 amino acids. The germline V gene encodes CDR1 LNHDA and CDR2 SQIVND (reference sequence). The CDR3 region has the DNA TGTGCCAGTAACGGATTAGCGGGGCAGGGTGAGCAGTTCTTC. This gives the protein CASNGLAGQGEQFF.